This entry concerns a single T cell receptor beta chain. The data derive from a study of cytomegalovirus exposure and HLA in healthy donors. This CDR3 contains 15 residues. CDR1 SGHTA and CDR2 FQGTGA come from the germline V gene. V trimming: 5 bases; J trimming: 0 bases; junction bases outside the gene matches: 3. Sequencing was performed with immunoSEQ multiplex PCR; in TCRdb, only in-frame clones are kept and a portion is missing. The sample has about 140,000 clones, approximately 82% seen once. The validation cohort, a group of more than 100 subjects, included the donors and was separate from the roughly 670-subject first cohort.

This TCR was recovered from a man aged 25-45 years in good health and CMV-seropositive. V gene TRBV7-3 combines with J gene TRBJ2-2; 7 bases are shared with TRBD2. Sequenced material: PBMCs. CDR3 coding DNA: TGTGCCAGCAGCCCCCTAGCGGCGAACACCGGGGAGCTGTTTTTT. As protein: CASSPLAANTGELFF.